One and the same sample provided the 16 T cell receptor beta chains below, sequenced in a study of blood T cell repertoires in COVID-19. Some clones are missing from TCRdb's copy, which holds only in-frame ones; the method was immunoSEQ multiplex PCR. The sample shows 200,000 to 300,000 clones, about 86% of them seen only once. The specimen was peripheral blood. Receptors were obtained from a man aged 30 to 45 with active or convalescent COVID-19.

The V gene is TRBV29-1, the J gene TRBJ2-7; 9 bases fit TRBD2. This CDR3 comprises 15 residues. V trimming: 4 bases; J trimming: 0 bases; junction bases outside the gene matches: 7. From germline, CDR1 is SQVTM and CDR2 ANQGSEA. CDR3 sequence: CSVVWERGASYEQYF. The CDR3 nucleotides read TGCAGCGTTGTATGGGAGCGGGGGGCCTCCTACGAGCAGTACTTC.

The J gene is TRBJ2-2, the V gene TRBV5-1; a possible D gene is TRBD1 (6 bases). Per the germline V gene, CDR1 is SGHRS and CDR2 is YFSETQ. The CDR3 is made up of 16 amino acids. V shed 4 bases and J shed 0 bases, with 13 bases lying between them. CDR3 DNA sequence: TGCGCCAGCAGCCCTGGACAGCTAACGAACACCGGGGAGCTGTTTTTT. Translating gives CASSPGQLTNTGELFF.

The V and J genes are TRBV19 and TRBJ2-7; 11 positions match TRBD2. The V gene end was trimmed by 5 bases and the J gene end by 2 bases; junction bases not matched to a gene: 5. In germline, CDR1 is LNHDA, CDR2 SQIVND (reference sequence). The CDR3 loop spans 15 amino acids. DNA of the CDR3: TGTGCCAGTAGTTCGGGACTAGCGGAACCCTACGAGCAGTACTTC. This sequence encodes CASSSGLAEPYEQYF.

The gene calls are TRBV4-1 and TRBJ2-1; 7 bases fit TRBD2. J was trimmed by 6 bases and V by 0 bases; bases with no gene match: 11. Germline values: CDR1 MGHRA, CDR2 YSYEKL. CDR3 length equals 17 residues. The CDR3 DNA reads TGCGCCAGCAGCCAAGAAGTGAGCGGGATCCCTCTCAATGAGCAGTTCTTC. Translated: CASSQEVSGIPLNEQFF.

The gene calls are TRBV30 and TRBJ1-2; TRBD1 matches at 9 bases. The junction had 7 bases not matched to a gene; V was cut back by 1 base and J by 7 bases. The V gene's germline CDR1 is GTSNPN and CDR2 SVGIG (reference sequence). The CDR3 runs to 14 residues. Here the CDR3 DNA reads TGTGCCTGGAGTGCCTTAACAGGGGGCGGTGGCTACACCTTC. This encodes CAWSALTGGGGYTF.

The V and J genes are TRBV12-3 or TRBV12-4 and TRBJ1-1; D is ambiguous. V shed 6 bases and J shed 1 base, with 9 bases lying between them. This CDR3 has 13 amino acids. DNA of the CDR3: TGTGCCAGCAGCCCGGGAGGGAACACTGAAGCTTTCTTT. This translates into CASSPGGNTEAFF.

The chain uses TRBV2 and TRBJ1-1, with D maybe TRBD1 (6 bases). The CDR3 consists of 14 residues. Trimming left V 7 bases short and J 1 base short, with 13 bases between. CDR1 is SNHLY and CDR2 is FYNNEI in the germline V gene. CDR3: CASMGANPNTEAFF. CDR3 coding DNA: TGTGCCAGCATGGGGGCCAACCCGAACACTGAAGCTTTCTTT.

V gene TRBV27 combines with J gene TRBJ1-5; 7 nucleotides align to TRBD1. The CDR3 extends over 17 amino acids. Germline V gives CDR1 MNHEY, CDR2 SMNVEV (reference sequence). After removal of 6 bases from V and 0 bases from J, the junction contained 11 bases not matched to a gene. DNA for the CDR3: TGTGCCAGCAGAAGATCTTGGGACAGCAATAGCAATCAGCCCCAGCATTTT. Translation gives CASRRSWDSNSNQPQHF.

The rearrangement uses TRBV21-1 and TRBJ2-7; no DNA check was done on the table's D call, TRBD1. TRBV21-1 is listed as a pseudogene. The CDR3 is 16 amino acids. The CDR3 bases are TGTGCCAGCAGCGCCCCCGTAGCAGGGCGATACTACGAGCAGTACTTC. Encoded protein: CASSAPVAGRYYEQYF.

The V gene is TRBV4-1, the J gene TRBJ1-2; 7 bases map to TRBD1. Losses at the gene ends were 6 bases for V and 2 bases for J; bases not matched to a gene: 6. The CDR3 has 14 amino acids. CDR1 and CDR2 from the germline V gene are MGHRA and YSYEKL. The CDR3 DNA reads as TGCGCCAGCAGGAGTCCGGGACAGAACTATGGCTACACCTTC. Translation gives CASRSPGQNYGYTF.

The chain carries TRBV27 and TRBJ2-7; D is perhaps TRBD1 (5 bases). Looked up from germline, CDR1 is MNHEY and CDR2 is SMNVEV (reference sequence). The ends were cut back, 6 bases at V and 9 bases at J, with 15 bases in the middle. CDR3 length: 12 amino acids. CDR3 coding DNA: TGTGCCAGCAGCGACACAGGAACCGTGCAGTACTTC. The encoded protein is CASSDTGTVQYF.

J is TRBJ1-1 and V is TRBV7-2; 12 bases align to TRBD1. The J segment lost 4 bases and the V segment lost 1 base, leaving 4 bases of the junction unmatched. This CDR3 is 16 amino acids long. Germline CDR1 is SGHTA and CDR2 is FQGNSA. The CDR3 DNA reads as TGTGCCAGCAGCTTAGGGGGGACAGGGGGCTTCACTGAAGCTTTCTTT. As protein: CASSLGGTGGFTEAFF.

The V gene is TRBV6-5, the J gene TRBJ2-3; D is unresolved. V was clipped by 6 bases and J by 4 bases, with 11 bases between them. The CDR3 covers 13 residues. Germline values: CDR1 MNHEY, CDR2 SVGAGI. The CDR3 reads CASRFAESDTQYF. The CDR3 DNA follows: TGTGCCAGCAGATTTGCGGAATCAGATACGCAGTATTTT.

V and J are TRBV6-6 and TRBJ1-1; D is perhaps TRBD1 (6 bases). The CDR3 has 14 amino acids. Germline CDR1 is MNHNY and CDR2 is SVGAGI (reference sequence). Trimming cost V 6 bases and J 0 bases, with 11 bases left between them. The CDR3 protein is CASRGGDMNTEAFF. Written as DNA, the CDR3 is TGTGCCAGCAGGGGAGGGGACATGAACACTGAAGCTTTCTTT.

The chain couples TRBV12-5 to TRBJ1-2, with D possibly being TRBD1 (6 bases). The CDR3 covers 13 residues. Trimming took 7 bases from V and 4 from J, leaving 13 bases between them. CDR1 and CDR2 (germline): LGHNT, FRNRAP. CDR3 residues: CASAKDRLYGYTF. The CDR3 nucleotides are TGTGCTAGTGCCAAGGACAGACTCTATGGCTACACCTTC.

The rearrangement joins TRBV18 to TRBJ2-7; 8 positions match TRBD1. V shed 1 base and J 2 bases; nucleotides not matched to a gene: 7. The CDR3 totals 16 residues. Germline CDR1 reads KGHSH; CDR2 reads LQKENI. Here the CDR3 DNA reads TGTGCCAGCTCACCACGTGGTGGACAGGGTACCTACGAGCAGTACTTC. This translates into CASSPRGGQGTYEQYF.